Following are 8 T cell receptor beta chains from one sample sequenced in a study of beta chain features in type 1 diabetes (dated by TCRdb to the late 2010s). The protocol used for the library was the immunoSEQ multiplex PCR assay. The entire isolated RNA was reverse transcribed using the High Capacity cDNA Reverse Transcription Kit, and thus expressed TCRB transcripts were sequenced. Here the immuneACCESS table is served through TCRdb, limited to in-frame sequences with V and J called. Missing clones are a known gap in these copies; in checked studies unresolved V genes cover under half, and the rest lacks a known reason. Here the sample has about 130,000 clones; about 10% occur a single time. Roughly 0.74% of the sample is in the top ten clones. Input material: central memory CD4+ T cells from blood. Receptors were obtained from a man aged 18 to 30 in good health.

V gene TRBV5-1 combines with J gene TRBJ2-1; 8 bases line up with TRBD1. J lost 9 bases, V lost 3 bases, and 5 bases had no gene match. The CDR3 extends over 13 amino acids. The germline gives CDR1 SGHRS, CDR2 YFSETQ. CDR3 amino acids: CASSWGQASEQFF. The CDR3 DNA is TGCGCCAGCAGCTGGGGACAGGCAAGTGAGCAGTTCTTC.

This clone was seen more than once but under ten times. The chain is built from TRBV5-1 and TRBJ1-2; D uncertain. The CDR3 contains 14 residues. Germline V gives CDR1 SGHRS, CDR2 YFSETQ. Trimming removed 2 bases at V and 2 bases at J, with 10 bases between. The CDR3 DNA reads TGCGCCAGCAGCTTAAACACCCCCAACTATGGCTACACCTTC. Protein sequence: CASSLNTPNYGYTF.

The genes are TRBV5-6 and TRBJ1-6; 7 nucleotides line up with TRBD1. The CDR3 is 16 amino acids. The V segment lost 0 bases and the J segment 4 bases; nucleotides outside the gene matches: 4. From germline, CDR1 is SGHDT and CDR2 YYEEEE. CDR3 in amino acids: CASSLGSRGYNSPLHF. The CDR3 coding sequence is TGTGCCAGCAGCTTGGGTAGCAGGGGGTATAATTCACCCCTCCACTTT.

The chain links TRBV27 to TRBJ2-1, with 7 bases aligning to TRBD2. V lost 2 bases to trimming and J lost 0 bases; unmatched junction nucleotides: 16. Germline lookup yields CDR1 MNHEY and CDR2 SMNVEV (reference sequence). The CDR3 covers 20 residues. The chain's CDR3 is CASSLERGGVVRGSYNEQFF. The CDR3 bases are TGTGCCAGCAGTTTAGAGCGGGGAGGGGTCGTTCGGGGCTCCTACAATGAGCAGTTCTTC.

This clone appeared many times. The chain recombines TRBV5-6 with TRBJ1-5; a possible D gene is TRBD1 (5 bases). This CDR3 contains 14 residues. Germline V lookup: CDR1 SGHDT, CDR2 YYEEEE. V lost 3 bases and J lost 5, with 12 bases in between. The CDR3 DNA is TGTGCCAGCAGCTCCTGGGGGGACTATCAGCCCCAGCATTTT. Translating it yields CASSSWGDYQPQHF.

In this sample, this clone turned up a few times. The chain carries TRBV5-4 and TRBJ2-6; D is unclear. This CDR3 has 15 residues. V lost 0 bases, J lost 0 bases, and 4 bases lay in between. Germline CDR1 and CDR2: SGHNT and YYREEE (reference sequence). In nucleotides, the CDR3 is TGTGCCAGCAGCTTGGGCGACTCTGGGGCCAACGTCCTGACTTTC. This gives the protein CASSLGDSGANVLTF.

CDR3 sequence: CASSLRSAGETQYF. The CDR3 bases are TGTGCCAGCAGCTTACGGTCCGCCGGAGAGACCCAGTACTTC. The chain is built from TRBV7-2 and TRBJ2-5; D unresolved. V lost 2 bases, J lost 4 bases, and 11 bases lay in between. The germline CDR1 and CDR2 sequences are SGHTA and FQGNSA. The CDR3 has 14 residues. Using reference TRBV7-2 and TRBJ2-5 for the parts outside the CDR3, the full variable domain is GAGVSQSPSNKVTEKGKDVELRCDPISGHTALYWYRQSLGQGLEFLIYFQGNSAPDKSGLPSDRFSAERTGGSVSTLTIQRTQQEDSAVYLCASSLRSAGETQYFGPGTRLLVL.

The rearrangement uses TRBV2 and TRBJ2-1, with D possibly being TRBD1 (5 bases). The CDR3 consists of 13 residues. Germline V gives CDR1 SNHLY, CDR2 FYNNEI. V was clipped by 0 bases and J by 10 bases, with 10 bases between them. CDR3 DNA: TGTGCCAGCAGTGAAGCTCAGGGTGGAGAGCAGTTCTTC. Encoded protein: CASSEAQGGEQFF. Combining the CDR3 with reference TRBV2 and TRBJ2-1 gives the whole variable domain EPEVTQTPSHQVTQMGQEVILRCVPISNHLYFYWYRQILGQKVEFLVSFYNNEISEKSEIFDDQFSVERPDGSNFTLKIRSTKLEDSAMYFCASSEAQGGEQFFGPGTRLTVL.